A selection of T cell receptor beta chains follows, all from one sample in a study of control samples from healthy donors and cancer patients. Profiling relied on immunoSEQ multiplex PCR, and the TCRdb table lists in-frame clones only, not all of them. The table records around 68,000 clones, about 80% of them present only once. The sample consisted of blood. The receptor set was obtained from a man aged 45 to 65 in good health. Both conserved end residues are part of each CDR3. A D gene is named only where the DNA matches it firmly. A clone size is listed for some rows: how often the clone was seen (once, few, many), or a class if it is expanded.

>TRBV28|TRBJ2-5|NA|NA
TGTGCCAGCAGTTCCCGGGAGACCCAGTACTTC
CASSSRETQYF
>TRBV18|TRBJ2-3|NA|NA
TGTGCCAGCTCACCAGGCACAGATACGCAGTATTTT
CASSPGTDTQYF
>TRBV24-1|TRBJ1-2|NA|NA
TGTGCCACCAGTGATTTTACGGACTATGGCTACACCTTC
CATSDFTDYGYTF
>TRBV18|TRBJ2-5|NA|NA
TGTGCCAGCTCACCACCTTATGGACGGACCCAAGAGACCCAGTACTTC
CASSPPYGRTQETQYF
>TRBV6-5|TRBJ2-2|NA|few
TGTGCCAGCAGGGGGATTTTAGGGCTGTTTTTT
CASRGILGLFF
>TRBV7-6|TRBJ1-6|NA|NA
TGTGCCAGCAGCCCTCGACAGGATTCACCCCTCCACTTT
CASSPRQDSPLHF
>TRBV11-3|TRBJ2-1|TRBD2|NA
TGTGCCAGCAGCTTTGTATGGGGCGGGAGAAATGAGCAGTTCTTC
CASSFVWGGRNEQFF
>TRBV11-2|TRBJ2-5|NA|few
TGTGCCAGCAGCTTAAACAGGGTGGAGACCCAGTACTTC
CASSLNRVETQYF
>TRBV19|TRBJ2-1|TRBD2|once
TGTGCCAGTAGTATTACTAGCGGCCAGGACAATGAGCAGTTCTTC
CASSITSGQDNEQFF
>TRBV30|TRBJ1-2|NA|NA
TGTGCCTGGAGTGTAGACTCCCGGAGCAGTGGCTACACCTTC
CAWSVDSRSSGYTF
>TRBV12-3/TRBV12-4|TRBJ1-1|NA|NA
TGTGCCAGCAATACCGTGGGGACAGAAGCTTTCTTT
CASNTVGTEAFF
>TRBV11-2|TRBJ1-1|TRBD1|NA
TGTGCCAGCAGCTTCGCCGGGACAGGGAACACTGAAGCTTTCTTT
CASSFAGTGNTEAFF
>TRBV29-1|TRBJ1-3|NA|NA
TGCAGCGCCCGGGGGGGGGAAAGCTCTGGAAACACCATATATTTT
CSARGGESSGNTIYF
>TRBV30|TRBJ2-7|TRBD1|NA
TGTGCCTGGAGTGTTTGGGACAGGGTCGACGAGCAGTACTTC
CAWSVWDRVDEQYF
>TRBV5-1|TRBJ2-4|TRBD2|few
TGCGCCAGCAGCTCAACCGTTGACATAGCGGGAGGGCCAACCATTCAGTACTTC
CASSSTVDIAGGPTIQYF
>TRBV19|TRBJ2-2|NA|NA
TGTGCCAGTAGGCAGGGGTTCGGCGGGGAGCTGTTTTTT
CASRQGFGGELFF
>TRBV3-1/TRBV3-2|TRBJ2-2|TRBD2|NA
TGTGCCAGCAGCCAAGAATCTTTCGGGGGGATAGGGGAGCTGTTTTTT
CASSQESFGGIGELFF
>TRBV2|TRBJ1-1|NA|NA
TGTGCCAGCAGTTCGGACGCTTCCTCGAACACTGAAGCTTTCTTT
CASSSDASSNTEAFF
>TRBV7-6|TRBJ2-5|TRBD2|once
TGTGCCAGCAGCTTTTCCCTAGCGGGGCACGAGACCCAGTACTTC
CASSFSLAGHETQYF
>TRBV24-1|TRBJ2-3|NA|NA
TGTGCCACCAGTGATACCGGACGCAATACAGATACGCAGTATTTT
CATSDTGRNTDTQYF
>TRBV19|TRBJ1-3|NA|NA
TGTGCCAGTAGTCCCCGGGCCAGCAACTCTGGAAACACCATATATTTT
CASSPRASNSGNTIYF
>TRBV11-1|TRBJ1-1|NA|NA
TGTGCCAGCAGCTTAGACGTATCGGAAGCTTTCTTT
CASSLDVSEAFF